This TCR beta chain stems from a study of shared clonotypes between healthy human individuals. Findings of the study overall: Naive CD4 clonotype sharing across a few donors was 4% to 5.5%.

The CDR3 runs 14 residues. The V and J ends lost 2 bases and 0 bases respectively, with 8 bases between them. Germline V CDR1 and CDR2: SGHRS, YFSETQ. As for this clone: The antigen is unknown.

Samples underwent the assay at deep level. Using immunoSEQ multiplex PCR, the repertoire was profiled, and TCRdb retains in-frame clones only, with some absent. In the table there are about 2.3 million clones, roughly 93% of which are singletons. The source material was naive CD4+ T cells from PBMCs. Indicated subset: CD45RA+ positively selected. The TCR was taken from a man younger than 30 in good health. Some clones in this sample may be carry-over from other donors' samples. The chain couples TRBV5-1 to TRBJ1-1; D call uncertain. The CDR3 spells CASSLSTLNTEAFF. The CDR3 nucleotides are TGCGCCAGCAGCTTAAGCACTTTGAACACTGAAGCTTTCTTT.